This T cell receptor beta chain was recorded in a study of OX40 agonist ivuxolimab in advanced cancers. Background for the entire study: Ivuxolimab was an agonistic, fully human IgG2 monoclonal antibody directed against OX40 (CD134), a costimulatory receptor. Three dose-escalation patients achieved partial responses, one with hepatocellular carcinoma and two with cutaneous melanoma. The dose-escalation cohort was approximately 83% male with a mean age of around 62 years, ranging from roughly 20 to 85. The monotherapy dose-escalation portion (N of about 49 patients) of the phase I ivuxolimab trial is reported in the paper. The point of sequencing TCRbeta in the periphery was to test whether ivuxolimab changed TCR sequence diversity and drove clonal T-cell expansion. Intravenous ivuxolimab was administered to patients every 2 weeks at six dose levels: 0.01, 0.1, 0.3, 1.5, 3 and 10 mg/kg. Among the roughly 54 dose-escalation patients, 19 had hepatocellular carcinoma, about 15 melanoma, 9 renal cell carcinoma and 9 head and neck cancer. Prior anti-PD-1, anti-PD-L1 or anti-CTLA-4 therapy was permitted, and approximately 40% of dose-escalation patients had received checkpoint inhibitors. General study outcomes and caveats: In the 0.1-3.0 mg/kg groups, partial responders had among the lowest normalized peripheral clonal expansion, particularly in CD8+ T cells. The antigen specificity of the clonally expanded peripheral T cells was not determined. At doses of 0.1 to 3.0 mg/kg, clonal expansion of both CD4+ and CD8+ blood T cells was observed from baseline to week 6. On average, CD8+ T cells showed more expanded clones than CD4+ T cells after ivuxolimab. Low levels of normalized T-cell clonal expansion were also seen in some patients who did not respond.

About this clone itself: Its binding antigen is unknown. The sample holds no much larger clone one base away, and base qualities are not on file.

The trial excluded patients who had a history of autoimmune disease or who were on systemic immunosuppression. Peripheral blood for TCR sequencing was collected from all dose cohorts at baseline, on cycle 4 day 1, and on cycle 7 day 1. The samples were taken from a phase I, first-in-human, multicenter, open-label dose-escalation trial of ivuxolimab. The trial enrolled adults with locally advanced or metastatic head and neck squamous cell, hepatocellular, melanoma or renal cell carcinoma. CD4+ and CD8+ T cells were sorted separately from peripheral blood before TCR sequencing. Genomic DNA was isolated from the sorted cells so that the TCRbeta CDR3 region could be sequenced. The immunoSEQ Assay was used to sequence the TCRbeta CDR3 regions. Entries here come from immuneACCESS through TCRdb and include only in-frame sequences with V and J called. Some clones fail to appear in such tables; in the studies checked, an unresolved V gene covers under half of the shortfall, and the cause of the remainder is unknown. In all, the sample holds about 69,000 clones, and 90% to 95% of those were seen once. The top ten hold 0.25% to 0.3% of the sample.

The CDR3 contains 16 residues, cysteine and phenylalanine counted. The read is trimmed to its CDR3 DNA, 48 bases read in frame from base 1. V is shortened by 1 base, J by 2 bases, and the region joining them spans 18 bases. CDR1 GTSNPN and CDR2 SVGIG are derived from the germline V gene (reference sequence). The receptor's source is an adult with an advanced solid tumor such as melanoma, head and neck, liver or kidney cancer. The specimen comprised CD4+ or CD8+ T cells sorted from blood, sampled in a trial of the OX40 agonist ivuxolimab. The chain couples TRBV30 to TRBJ2-7; the D gene cannot be resolved beyond TRBD1 or TRBD2, each matching 5 bases. CDR3 region: CAWSAGEGRRAYEQYF. The nucleotide sequence is TGTGCCTGGAGTGCCGGAGAGGGGCGTCGGGCCTACGAGCAGTACTTC.